This entry features one T cell receptor beta chain sequence. Its target is not known. The data derive from a study of shared clonotypes between healthy human individuals. Overall study findings and caveats: Among several donors, roughly 5% of naive CD4 clonotypes were found in common.

TCRdb's table, derived via immunoSEQ multiplex PCR, lists solely in-frame clones and lacks some. In the table there are a few million clones, 85% to 95% of which are singletons. The CDR3 is made up of 13 amino acids. CDR1 and CDR2 from the germline V gene are ENHRY and SYGVKD. V was clipped by 7 bases and J by 3 bases; unmatched bases: 5. The receptor comes from a man aged 18 to 29 in good health. The source material was naive CD4+ T cells sorted from blood. The subset denotes: CD45RA+ positively selected. J is TRBJ1-1 and V is TRBV10-3; 7 positions match TRBD1. CDR3 sequence reads: CAINPGQHTEAFF. DNA for the CDR3: TGTGCCATCAACCCGGGACAGCACACTGAAGCTTTCTTT.